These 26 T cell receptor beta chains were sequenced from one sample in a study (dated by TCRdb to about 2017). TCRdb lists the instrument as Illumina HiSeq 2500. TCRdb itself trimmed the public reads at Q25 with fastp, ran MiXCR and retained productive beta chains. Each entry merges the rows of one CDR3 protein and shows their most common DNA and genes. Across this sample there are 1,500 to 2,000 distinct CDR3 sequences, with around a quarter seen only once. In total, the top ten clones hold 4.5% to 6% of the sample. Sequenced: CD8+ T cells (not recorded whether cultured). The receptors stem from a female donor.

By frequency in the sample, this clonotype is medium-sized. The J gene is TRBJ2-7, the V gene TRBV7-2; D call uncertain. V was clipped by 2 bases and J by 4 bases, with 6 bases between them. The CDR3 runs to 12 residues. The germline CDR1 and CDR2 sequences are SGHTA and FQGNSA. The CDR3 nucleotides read TGTGCCAGCAGCTTATTAGGATACGAGCAGTACTTC. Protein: CASSLLGYEQYF.

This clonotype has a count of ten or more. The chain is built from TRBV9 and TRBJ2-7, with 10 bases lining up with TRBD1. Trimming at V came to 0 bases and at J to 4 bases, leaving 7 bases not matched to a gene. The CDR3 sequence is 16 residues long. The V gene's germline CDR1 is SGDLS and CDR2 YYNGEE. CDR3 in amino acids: CASSVGGQGDWYEQYF. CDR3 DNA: TGTGCCAGCAGCGTAGGAGGACAGGGGGATTGGTACGAGCAGTACTTC.

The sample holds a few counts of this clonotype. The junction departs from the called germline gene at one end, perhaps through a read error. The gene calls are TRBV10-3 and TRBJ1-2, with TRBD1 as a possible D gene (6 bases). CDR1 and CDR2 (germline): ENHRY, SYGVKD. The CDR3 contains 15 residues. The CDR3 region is CSISDSWTDYYGYTF. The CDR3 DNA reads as TGTTCCATCAGTGATTCTTGGACAGACTACTATGGCTACACCTTC.

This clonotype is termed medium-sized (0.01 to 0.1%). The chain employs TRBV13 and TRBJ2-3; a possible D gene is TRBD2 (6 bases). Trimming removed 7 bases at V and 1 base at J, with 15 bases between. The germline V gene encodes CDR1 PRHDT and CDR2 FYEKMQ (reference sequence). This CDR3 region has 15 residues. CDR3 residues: CASKGGSSGTDTQYF. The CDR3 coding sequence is TGTGCCAGCAAAGGAGGGAGTAGTGGCACAGATACGCAGTATTTT.

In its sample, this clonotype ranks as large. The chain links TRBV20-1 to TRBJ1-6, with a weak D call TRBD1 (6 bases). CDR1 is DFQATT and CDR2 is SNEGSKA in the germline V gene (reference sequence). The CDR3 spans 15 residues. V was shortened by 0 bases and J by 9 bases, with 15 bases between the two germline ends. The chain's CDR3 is CSARDGGQGGSPLHF. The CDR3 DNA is TGCAGTGCTAGAGATGGGGGGCAGGGCGGTTCACCCCTCCACTTT.

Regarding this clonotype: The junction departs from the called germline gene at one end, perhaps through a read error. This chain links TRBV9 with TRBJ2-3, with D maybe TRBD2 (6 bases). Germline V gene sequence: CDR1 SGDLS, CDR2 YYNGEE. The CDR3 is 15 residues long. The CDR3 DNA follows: TGTGCCTGCAGCGTAGGAGGGGTAGGCACAGATACGCAGTATTTT. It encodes CACSVGGVGTDTQYF.

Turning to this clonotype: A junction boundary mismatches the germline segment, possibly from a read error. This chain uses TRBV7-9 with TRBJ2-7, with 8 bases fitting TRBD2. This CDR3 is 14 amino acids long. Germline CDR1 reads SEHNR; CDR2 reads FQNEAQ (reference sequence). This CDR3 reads CAGSWSGGSYEQYF. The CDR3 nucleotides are TGCGCCGGCAGCTGGAGCGGGGGATCCTACGAGCAGTACTTC.

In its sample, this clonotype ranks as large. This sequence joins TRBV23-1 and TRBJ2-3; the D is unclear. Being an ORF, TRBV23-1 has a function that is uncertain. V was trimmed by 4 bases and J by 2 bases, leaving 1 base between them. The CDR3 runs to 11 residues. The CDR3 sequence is CASSPTDTQYF. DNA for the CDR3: TGCGCCAGCAGTCCCACAGATACGCAGTATTTT.

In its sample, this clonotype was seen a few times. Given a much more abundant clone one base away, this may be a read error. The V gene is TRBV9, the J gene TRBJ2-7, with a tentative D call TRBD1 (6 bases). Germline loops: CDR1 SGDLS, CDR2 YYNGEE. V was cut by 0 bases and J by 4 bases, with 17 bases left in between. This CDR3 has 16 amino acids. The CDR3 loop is CASSVGGQRDWYEQYF. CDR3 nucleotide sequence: TGTGCCAGCAGCGTAGGAGGACAGAGGGATTGGTACGAGCAGTACTTC.

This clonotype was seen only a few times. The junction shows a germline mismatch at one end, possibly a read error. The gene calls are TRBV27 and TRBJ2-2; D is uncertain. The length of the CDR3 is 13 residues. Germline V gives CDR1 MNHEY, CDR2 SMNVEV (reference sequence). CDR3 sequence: CASSFEYTEELFF. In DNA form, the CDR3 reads TGTGCCAGCAGTTTCGAATACACCGAGGAGCTGTTTTTT.

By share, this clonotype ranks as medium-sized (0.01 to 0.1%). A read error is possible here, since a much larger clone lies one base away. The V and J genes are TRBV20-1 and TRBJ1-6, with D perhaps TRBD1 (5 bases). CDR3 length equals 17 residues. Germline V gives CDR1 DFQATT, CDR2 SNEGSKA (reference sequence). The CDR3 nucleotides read TGCAGTGCTAGGGGGACCATAGACAGAGATCCGAATTCACCCCTCTACTTT. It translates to CSARGTIDRDPNSPLYF.

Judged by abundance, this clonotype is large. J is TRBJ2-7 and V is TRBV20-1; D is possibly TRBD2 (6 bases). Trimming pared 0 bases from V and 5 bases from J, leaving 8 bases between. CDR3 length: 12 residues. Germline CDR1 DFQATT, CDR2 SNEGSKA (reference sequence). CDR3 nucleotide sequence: TGCAGTGCTAGAGATCGGGGGAACGAGCAGTACTTC. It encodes CSARDRGNEQYF.

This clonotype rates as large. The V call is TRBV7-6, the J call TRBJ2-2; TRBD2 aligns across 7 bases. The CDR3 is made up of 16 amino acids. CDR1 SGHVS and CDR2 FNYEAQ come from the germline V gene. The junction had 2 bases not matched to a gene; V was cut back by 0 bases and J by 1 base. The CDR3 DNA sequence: TGTGCCAGCAGCTTAGCGGGCGGGGGGAACACCGGGGAGCTGTTTTTT. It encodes CASSLAGGGNTGELFF.

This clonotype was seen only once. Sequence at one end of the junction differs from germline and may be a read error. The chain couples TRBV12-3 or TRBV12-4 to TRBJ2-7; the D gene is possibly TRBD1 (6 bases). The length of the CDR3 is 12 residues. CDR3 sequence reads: CASGLNRDEQYF. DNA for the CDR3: TGTGCCAGCGGTTTAAACAGGGACGAACAGTACTTC.

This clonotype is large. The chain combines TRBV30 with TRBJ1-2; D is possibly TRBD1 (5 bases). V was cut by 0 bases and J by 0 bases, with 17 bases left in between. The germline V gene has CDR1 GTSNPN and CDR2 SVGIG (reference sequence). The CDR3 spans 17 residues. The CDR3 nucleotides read TGTGCCTGGAGTGTGGAAAGGGGAATCATCGCTAACTATGGCTACACCTTC. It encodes CAWSVERGIIANYGYTF.

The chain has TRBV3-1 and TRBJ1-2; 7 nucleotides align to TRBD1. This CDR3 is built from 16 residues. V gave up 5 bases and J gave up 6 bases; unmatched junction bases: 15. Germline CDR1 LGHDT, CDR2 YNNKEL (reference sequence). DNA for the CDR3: TGTGCCAGCAGCGGCGGGACAGACCCTTCTTGGGATGGCTACACCTTC. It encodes CASSGGTDPSWDGYTF.

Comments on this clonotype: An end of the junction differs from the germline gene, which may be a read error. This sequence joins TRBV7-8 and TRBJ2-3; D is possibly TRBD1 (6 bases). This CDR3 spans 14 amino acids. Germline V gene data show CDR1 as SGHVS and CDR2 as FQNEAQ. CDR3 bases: TGTGCCAGCAGCTGGACAGAGGGCTTGGATACGCGGTATTTT. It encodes CASSWTEGLDTRYF.

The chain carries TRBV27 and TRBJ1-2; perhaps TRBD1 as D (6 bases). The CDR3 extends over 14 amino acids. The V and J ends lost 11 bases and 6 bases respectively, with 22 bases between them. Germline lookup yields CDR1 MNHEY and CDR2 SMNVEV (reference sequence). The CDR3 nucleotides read TGTGCCGGTAGTTTATTCCCGGGGGCGGATGGCTACACCTTC. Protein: CAGSLFPGADGYTF.

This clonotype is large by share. CDR3 region: CSVDLRYTGELFF. CDR3 nucleotide sequence: TGCAGCGTTGATTTGCGGTACACCGGGGAGCTGTTTTTT. The rearrangement uses TRBV29-1 and TRBJ2-2, with D hard to call. Germline values: CDR1 SQVTM, CDR2 ANQGSEA. Trimming left V 3 bases short and J 3 bases short, with 8 bases between. The CDR3 covers 13 residues.

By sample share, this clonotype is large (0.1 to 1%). In DNA form, the CDR3 reads TGTGCCAGCAGCGGGGGGGGCCTGCCTCTGAGCTCTGGAAACACCATATATTTT. It specifies CASSGGGLPLSSGNTIYF. The chain links TRBV9 to TRBJ1-3, with D maybe TRBD1 (6 bases). Trimming stripped 3 bases from V and 0 bases from J, with 19 bases between. Germline-derived CDR1 and CDR2 are SGDLS and YYNGEE. This CDR3 has 18 residues.

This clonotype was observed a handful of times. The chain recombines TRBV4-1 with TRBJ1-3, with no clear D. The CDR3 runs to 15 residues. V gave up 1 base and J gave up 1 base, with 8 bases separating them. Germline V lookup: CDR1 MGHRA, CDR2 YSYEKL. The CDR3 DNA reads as TGCGCCAGCAGCCAAGGGCGTGGGTCTGGAAACACCATATATTTT. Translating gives CASSQGRGSGNTIYF.

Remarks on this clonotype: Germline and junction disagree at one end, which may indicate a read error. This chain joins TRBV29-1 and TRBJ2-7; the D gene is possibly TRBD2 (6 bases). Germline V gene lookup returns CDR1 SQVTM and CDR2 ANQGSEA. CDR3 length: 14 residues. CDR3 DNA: TGCAGCGTTGAAGGGGAAGGAGGGTCCTGCGAGCAATACTTC. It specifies CSVEGEGGSCEQYF.

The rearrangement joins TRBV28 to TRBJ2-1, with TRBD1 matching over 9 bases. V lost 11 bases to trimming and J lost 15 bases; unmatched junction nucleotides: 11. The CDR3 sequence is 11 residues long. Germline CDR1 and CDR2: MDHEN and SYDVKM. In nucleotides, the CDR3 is TGTGCCGGCATTCCCGGACAGGGGTGGTTCTTC. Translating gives CAGIPGQGWFF.

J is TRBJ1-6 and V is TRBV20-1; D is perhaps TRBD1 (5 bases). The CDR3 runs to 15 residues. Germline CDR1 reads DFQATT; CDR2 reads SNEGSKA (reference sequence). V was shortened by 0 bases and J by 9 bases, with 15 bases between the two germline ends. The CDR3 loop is CSARDGGKVGSPLHF. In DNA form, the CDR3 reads TGCAGTGCTAGAGATGGGGGGAAGGTCGGTTCACCCCTCCACTTT.

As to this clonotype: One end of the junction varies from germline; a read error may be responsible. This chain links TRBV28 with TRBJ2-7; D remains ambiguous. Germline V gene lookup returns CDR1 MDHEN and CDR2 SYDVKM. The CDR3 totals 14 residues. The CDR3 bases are TGTGCCAGCAGTTTCGTAGGCTCGGCCTACGGGCAGTACTTC. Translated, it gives CASSFVGSAYGQYF.

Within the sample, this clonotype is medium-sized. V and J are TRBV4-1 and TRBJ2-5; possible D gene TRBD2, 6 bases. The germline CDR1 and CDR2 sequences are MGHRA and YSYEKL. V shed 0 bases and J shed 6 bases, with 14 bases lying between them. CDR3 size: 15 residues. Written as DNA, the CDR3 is TGCGCCAGCAGCCAAGATCTGGGAGGCAGTAAGACCCAGTACTTC. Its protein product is CASSQDLGGSKTQYF.